This T cell receptor (beta chain) was sequenced in a study of T-cell reconstitution after alpha-beta-depleted transplantation in children. The study's findings and limits: Newly generated T cells supplied most T-cell counts and diversity one year post-transplant. Several hundred expanded graft clones reportedly supplied alpha-beta T cells about two months after transplant. Surviving recipient T cells and thymic progenitors accounted for the high day-60 TCRbeta diversity observed in some patients.

The CDR3 loop spans 13 amino acids. The germline CDR1 and CDR2 sequences are SQVTM and ANQGSEA. J was trimmed by 0 bases and V by 7 bases; bases with no gene match: 5. In this sample, this clonotype turned up a few times. The antigen remains unidentified. TCRbeta library preparation incorporated unique molecular identifiers. Via MiXCR, TCRdb re-called the PCR reads, giving one row per CDR3 protein. Found here are more than 100,000 distinct CDR3 sequences, roughly 23% of them singletons; the top ten hold 10% to 13%. The rearrangement joins TRBV29-1 to TRBJ1-2, with 7 bases that match TRBD1. The source was PBMCs, mostly from graft donor cells, collected 180 days after TCRalphabeta/CD19-depleted stem cell transplant. The clonotype comes from a male patient aged 2 to 9 who had a stem cell transplant for chronic granulomatous disease, so the T cells may come from the graft donor. The CDR3 coding sequence is TGCAGCGCTACCGGGACAGCTAACTATGGCTACACCTTC. Its translation is CSATGTANYGYTF.